Listed here are 20 T cell receptor beta chains from one sample, sequenced in a study of T cell responses to AZD1222 COVID-19 vaccine. TCRdb keeps only in-frame clones here, not all; method: immunoSEQ multiplex PCR. This sample yields about 120,000 clones, of which roughly 85% are seen a single time; 9.4% belongs to the top ten. The source material was peripheral blood, sampled on day 0 of AZD1222 vaccination. These receptors were collected from an adult in good health.

V usage is TRBV28 and J usage is TRBJ2-7; 10 bases align to TRBD1. CDR1 is MDHEN, CDR2 SYDVKM, per germline. The CDR3 spans 14 residues. Germline trimming cut 4 bases from V and 5 bases from J; bases unmatched to any gene: 5. This CDR3 is CASSSGQGVNEQYF. CDR3 DNA: TGTGCCAGCAGTTCCGGACAGGGGGTCAACGAGCAGTACTTC.

This clone was counted a single time. J is TRBJ1-1 and V is TRBV6-5; D gene uncertain. The CDR3 extends over 12 amino acids. In germline, CDR1 is MNHEY, CDR2 SVGAGI. Deletions cut 11 bases from V and 2 bases from J, with 12 bases between. Here the CDR3 reads CASRPRNTEAFF. Here the CDR3 DNA reads TGTGCCTCCAGGCCAAGAAACACTGAAGCTTTCTTT.

The gene calls are TRBV6-2 or TRBV6-3 and TRBJ2-7, with D possibly matching TRBD2 (5 bases). Germline CDR1 MNHEY, CDR2 SVGEGT. This CDR3 has 17 amino acids. V lost 2 bases and J lost 5, with 22 bases in between. The CDR3 region is CASSYEVPGRRPNEQYF. For the CDR3, the DNA is TGTGCCAGCAGTTACGAAGTACCGGGTAGGAGGCCCAACGAGCAGTACTTC.

The chain links TRBV5-1 to TRBJ1-2; no firm D call. This CDR3 comprises 12 residues. The germline V and J ends were trimmed by 0 bases and 2 bases, with 2 bases remaining between them. The germline gives CDR1 SGHRS, CDR2 YFSETQ. The CDR3 coding sequence is TGCGCCAGCAGCTTGGACAACTATGGCTACACCTTC. Translation: CASSLDNYGYTF.

The rearrangement links TRBV29-1 to TRBJ1-5; D may be TRBD1 (5 bases). V lost 7 bases, J lost 2 bases, and 12 bases lay in between. CDR1 is SQVTM and CDR2 is ANQGSEA in the germline V gene. This CDR3 comprises 13 residues. CDR3 protein: CSAQAGGNQPQHF. The CDR3 DNA reads as TGCAGCGCCCAGGCGGGGGGCAATCAGCCCCAGCATTTT. Filled out from reference TRBV29-1 and TRBJ1-5, the complete variable domain reads SAVISQKPSRDICQRGTSLTIQCQVDSQVTMMFWYRQQPGQSLTLIATANQGSEATYESGFVIDKFPISRPNLTFSTLTVSNMSPEDSSIYLCSAQAGGNQPQHFGDGTRLSIL.

The chain recombines TRBV6-5 with TRBJ2-5, with 7 nucleotides matching TRBD1. Trimming removed 8 bases from V and 7 bases from J; junction bases left unmatched: 13. Germline V CDR1 and CDR2: MNHEY, SVGAGI. The CDR3 length is 14 residues. The CDR3 sequence: CASHPDRNIGTQYF. DNA for the CDR3: TGTGCCAGCCACCCGGACAGGAATATCGGGACCCAGTACTTC.

The chain has TRBV28 and TRBJ2-7; 7 bases fit TRBD1. This CDR3 is built from 16 residues. Germline V gives CDR1 MDHEN, CDR2 SYDVKM. J gave up 2 bases and V 5 bases, and 12 bases lay outside the gene matches. CDR3 sequence (DNA): TGTGCCAGCAGTCTGACAGGGTTACCTGCGACCTACGAGCAGTACTTC. It specifies CASSLTGLPATYEQYF. The whole variable domain, filled in from reference TRBV28 and TRBJ2-7, reads DVKVTQSSRYLVKRTGEKVFLECVQDMDHENMFWYRQDPGLGLRLIYFSYDVKMKEKGDIPEGYSVSREKKERFSLILESASTNQTSMYLCASSLTGLPATYEQYFGPGTRLTVT.

This clone was seen a few times. The chain is built from TRBV6-1 and TRBJ1-4; a possible D gene is TRBD1 (5 bases). CDR3 size: 12 residues. V was shortened by 2 bases and J by 15 bases, with 13 bases between the two germline ends. Germline V gene data show CDR1 as MNHNS and CDR2 as SASEGT. CDR3 sequence reads: CASSEIGGKVFF. CDR3 DNA sequence: TGTGCCAGCAGTGAAATTGGGGGGAAGGTGTTTTTT.

The genes are TRBV10-3 and TRBJ1-3, with D unclear. The CDR3 consists of 14 residues. The germline gives CDR1 ENHRY, CDR2 SYGVKD. Trimming removed 3 bases at V and 1 base at J, with 7 bases between. The CDR3 DNA sequence: TGTGCCATCAGTGAACAGACGTCTGGAAACACCATATATTTT. Protein sequence: CAISEQTSGNTIYF.

This clone was picked up a small number of times. The genes are TRBV7-2 and TRBJ2-4; D ambiguous. The CDR3 has 15 amino acids. Trimming took off 2 bases at V and 6 bases at J, with 14 bases between the two ends. Germline V gene lookup returns CDR1 SGHTA and CDR2 FQGNSA. Here the CDR3 reads CASSLNIGKGNIQYF. The CDR3 DNA is TGTGCCAGCAGCTTAAATATAGGGAAAGGAAACATTCAGTACTTC.

This chain connects TRBV30 to TRBJ2-2, with a possible D match to TRBD2 (7 bases). This CDR3 has 17 amino acids. The ends were cut back, 3 bases at V and 9 bases at J, with 26 bases in the middle. Germline CDR1 and CDR2: GTSNPN and SVGIG (reference sequence). CDR3 amino acids: CAWSGPTGASGGRELFF. Here the CDR3 DNA reads TGTGCCTGGAGCGGCCCGACGGGGGCTAGCGGTGGTAGGGAGCTGTTTTTT. The full variable domain, completed using reference TRBV30 and TRBJ2-2, is SQTIHQWPATLVQPVGSPLSLECTVEGTSNPNLYWYRQAAGRGLQLLFYSVGIGQISSEVPQNLSASRPQDRQFILSSKKLLLSDSGFYLCAWSGPTGASGGRELFFGEGSRLTVL.

CDR3 sequence (DNA): TGTGCCAGTAGTACGGGAAGACAGGGAAACACTGAAGCTTTCTTT. It yields the protein CASSTGRQGNTEAFF. The gene calls are TRBV19 and TRBJ1-1; 7 nucleotides agree with TRBD1. Germline CDR1 reads LNHDA; CDR2 reads SQIVND (reference sequence). The CDR3 sequence is 15 residues long. V lost 4 bases, J lost 2 bases, and 7 bases stayed unmatched.

The chain is built from TRBV24-1 and TRBJ2-7; D unresolved. Trimming removed 1 base from V and 4 bases from J, with 7 bases in between. This CDR3 has 13 amino acids. The V gene's germline CDR1 is KGHDR and CDR2 SFDVKD. CDR3 residues: CATSDFPAYEQYF. The CDR3, as DNA: TGTGCCACCAGTGATTTTCCAGCATACGAGCAGTACTTC.

The V gene is TRBV5-1, the J gene TRBJ1-2; weak D call: TRBD1 (6 bases). Trimming removed 1 base at V and 3 bases at J, with 10 bases between. Germline assignment: CDR1 SGHRS and CDR2 YFSETQ. This CDR3 spans 14 amino acids. This chain's CDR3 is CASSLTGIDYGYTF. DNA for the CDR3: TGCGCCAGCAGCTTGACAGGGATCGACTATGGCTACACCTTC.

This clone has more than one count but fewer than ten. V is TRBV11-2 and J is TRBJ2-7, with 10 bases that match TRBD2. J was trimmed by 0 bases and V by 5 bases; bases with no gene match: 4. This CDR3 has 15 residues. Germline CDR1 and CDR2: SGHAT and FQNNGV. CDR3 residues: CASSPTSGPSYEQYF. CDR3 DNA: TGTGCCAGCAGCCCGACTAGCGGGCCCTCCTACGAGCAGTACTTC.

This clone was observed a single time. This chain joins TRBV3-1 (or the pseudogene TRBV3-2) and TRBJ1-4; D is perhaps TRBD1 (5 bases). V dropped 3 bases and J dropped 4 bases, with 9 bases sitting between them. Germline loops: CDR1 LGHDT, CDR2 YNNKEL (reference sequence). The CDR3 runs to 14 residues. The chain's CDR3 is CASSQRDGNEKLFF. CDR3 bases: TGTGCCAGCAGCCAGCGGGACGGTAATGAAAAACTGTTTTTT.

The rearrangement links TRBV4-1 to TRBJ2-1, with 7 bases aligning to TRBD2. This CDR3 is 18 amino acids long. V shed 1 base and J 3 bases; nucleotides not matched to a gene: 12. The germline gives CDR1 MGHRA, CDR2 YSYEKL. CDR3 sequence: CASSQGPPLAAGYNEQFF. The CDR3 nucleotides read TGCGCCAGCAGCCAAGGTCCACCTCTAGCGGCCGGCTACAATGAGCAGTTCTTC.

V gene TRBV24-1 combines with J gene TRBJ1-5, with D unresolved. The CDR3 is 15 amino acids. V was shortened by 9 bases and J by 2 bases, with 16 bases between the two germline ends. The V gene's germline CDR1 is KGHDR and CDR2 SFDVKD. CDR3: CATAGSTQGNQPQHF. The CDR3 bases are TGTGCCACCGCCGGAAGCACCCAGGGCAATCAGCCCCAGCATTTT.

The chain joins TRBV9 to TRBJ2-5; D is possibly TRBD1 or TRBD2 (5 bases each). Germline CDR1 and CDR2: SGDLS and YYNGEE. The ends were cut back, 0 bases at V and 0 bases at J, with 6 bases in the middle. The CDR3 loop spans 14 amino acids. The CDR3: CASSVGGDQETQYF. For the CDR3, the DNA is TGTGCCAGCAGCGTAGGAGGGGACCAAGAGACCCAGTACTTC.

This clone was detected once. The rearrangement links TRBV2 to TRBJ2-4; a possible D gene is TRBD1 (5 bases). Per the germline V gene, CDR1 is SNHLY and CDR2 is FYNNEI. The CDR3 runs 12 residues. Trimming stripped 11 bases from V and 7 bases from J, with 15 bases between. The CDR3 sequence is CAGAGDSNIQYF. Here the CDR3 DNA reads TGTGCCGGGGCCGGAGACTCGAACATTCAGTACTTC.